This TCR beta chain was retrieved from a study of OX40 agonist ivuxolimab in advanced cancers. Whole-study context: Two patients with cutaneous melanoma and one with hepatocellular carcinoma, three in total, showed partial responses. Study-wide findings and caveats: On average, a greater number of expanded clones characterised CD8+ T cells relative to CD4+. Determination of antigen specificity was not performed for the expanded peripheral T cells. Clonal expansion was seen in CD4+ and CD8+ blood T cells by week 6 at 0.1 to 3.0 mg/kg.

The CDR3 length is 18 residues. V lost 0 bases to trimming and J lost 4 bases; unmatched junction nucleotides: 14. CDR1 and CDR2 (germline): GTSNPN, SVGIG (reference sequence). As concerns this clone: Its target is not known.

Libraries were prepared by immunoSEQ multiplex PCR; TCRdb keeps only in-frame clonotypes and omits some of them. Found here are around 91,000 clones, roughly 87% of them singletons; the top ten hold about 0.2%. The sequences come from CD4+ or CD8+ T cells sorted from blood, collected in a trial of the OX40 agonist ivuxolimab. The origin of this receptor is an adult with an advanced solid tumor such as melanoma, head and neck, liver or kidney cancer. J is TRBJ1-4 and V is TRBV30; the match to TRBD1 covers 7 bases. The CDR3 spells CAWSVRWEGGEINEKLFF. CDR3 DNA sequence: TGTGCCTGGAGTGTAAGGTGGGAAGGGGGCGAGATTAATGAAAAACTGTTTTTT.